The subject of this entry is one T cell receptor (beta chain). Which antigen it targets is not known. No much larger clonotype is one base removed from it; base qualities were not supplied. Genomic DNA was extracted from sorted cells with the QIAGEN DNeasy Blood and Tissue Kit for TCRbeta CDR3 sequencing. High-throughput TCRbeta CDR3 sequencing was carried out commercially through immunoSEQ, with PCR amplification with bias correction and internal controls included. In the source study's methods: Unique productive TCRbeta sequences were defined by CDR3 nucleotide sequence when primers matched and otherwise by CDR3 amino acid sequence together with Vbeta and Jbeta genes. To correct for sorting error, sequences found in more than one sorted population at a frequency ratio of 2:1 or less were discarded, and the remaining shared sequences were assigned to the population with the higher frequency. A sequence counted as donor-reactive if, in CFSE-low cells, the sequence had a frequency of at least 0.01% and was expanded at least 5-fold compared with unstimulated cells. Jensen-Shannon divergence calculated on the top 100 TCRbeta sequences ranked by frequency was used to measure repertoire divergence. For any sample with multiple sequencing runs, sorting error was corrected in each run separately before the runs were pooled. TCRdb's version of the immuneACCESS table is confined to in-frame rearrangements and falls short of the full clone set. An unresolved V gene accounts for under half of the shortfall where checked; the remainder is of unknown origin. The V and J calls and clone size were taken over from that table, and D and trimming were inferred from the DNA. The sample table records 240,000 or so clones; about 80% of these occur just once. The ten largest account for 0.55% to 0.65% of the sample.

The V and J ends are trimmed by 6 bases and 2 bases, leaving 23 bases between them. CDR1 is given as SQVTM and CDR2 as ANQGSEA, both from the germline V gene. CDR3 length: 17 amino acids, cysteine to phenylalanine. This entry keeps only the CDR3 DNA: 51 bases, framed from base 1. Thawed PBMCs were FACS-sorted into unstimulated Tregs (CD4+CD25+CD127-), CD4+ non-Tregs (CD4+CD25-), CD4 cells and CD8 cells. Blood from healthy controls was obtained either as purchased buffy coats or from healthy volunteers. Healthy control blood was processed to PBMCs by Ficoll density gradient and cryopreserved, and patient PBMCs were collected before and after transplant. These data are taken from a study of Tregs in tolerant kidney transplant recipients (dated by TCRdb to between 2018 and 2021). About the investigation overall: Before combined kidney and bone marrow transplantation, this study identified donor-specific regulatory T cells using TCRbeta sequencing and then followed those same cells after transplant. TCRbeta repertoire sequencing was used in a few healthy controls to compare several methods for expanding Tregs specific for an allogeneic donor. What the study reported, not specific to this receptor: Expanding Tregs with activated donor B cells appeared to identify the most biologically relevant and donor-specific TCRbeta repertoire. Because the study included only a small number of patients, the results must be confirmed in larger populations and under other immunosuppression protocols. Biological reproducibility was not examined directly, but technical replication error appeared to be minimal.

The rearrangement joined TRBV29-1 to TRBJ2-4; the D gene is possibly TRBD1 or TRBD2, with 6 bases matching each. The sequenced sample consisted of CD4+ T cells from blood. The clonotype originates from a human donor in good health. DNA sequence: TGCAGCGTGGGACGTGGGGGGCGTGACCCCACCAAAAACATTCAGTACTTC. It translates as CSVGRGGRDPTKNIQYF. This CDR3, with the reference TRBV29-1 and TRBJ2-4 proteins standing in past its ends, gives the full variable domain SAVISQKPSRDICQRGTSLTIQCQVDSQVTMMFWYRQQPGQSLTLIATANQGSEATYESGFVIDKFPISRPNLTFSTLTVSNMSPEDSSIYLCSVGRGGRDPTKNIQYFGAGTRLSVL.